The entry that follows covers one T cell receptor (beta chain) sequence. The data belong to a study of blood T cell repertoires in COVID-19. In germline, CDR1 is LNHDA, CDR2 SQIVND (reference sequence). This CDR3 comprises 12 residues. Trimming left V 6 bases short and J 4 bases short, with 9 bases between. Data came from immunoSEQ multiplex PCR; TCRdb stores just in-frame clones and leaves some out. This sample carries about 98,000 clones, around 90% of them seen once, and the ten largest clones take more than 4.5%. The gene calls are TRBV19 and TRBJ1-2; D gene uncertain. Sequenced sample: peripheral blood. This TCR came from a man aged 70-80 years with acute or convalescent COVID-19. CDR3 sequence: CASSGRFYGYTF. The DNA of the CDR3 is TGTGCCAGTAGCGGCAGGTTCTATGGCTACACCTTC.